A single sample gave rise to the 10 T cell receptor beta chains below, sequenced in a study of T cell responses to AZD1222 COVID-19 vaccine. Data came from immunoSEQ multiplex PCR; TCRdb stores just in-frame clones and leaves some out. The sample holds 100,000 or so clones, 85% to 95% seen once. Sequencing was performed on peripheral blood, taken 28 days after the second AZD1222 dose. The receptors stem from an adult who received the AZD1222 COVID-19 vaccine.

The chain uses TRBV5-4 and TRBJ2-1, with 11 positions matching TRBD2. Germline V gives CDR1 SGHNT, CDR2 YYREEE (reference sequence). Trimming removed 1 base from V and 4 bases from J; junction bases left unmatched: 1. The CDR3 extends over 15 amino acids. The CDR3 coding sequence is TGTGCCAGCAGCTTGTCTAGCGGGGGGTACAATGAGCAGTTCTTC. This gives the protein CASSLSSGGYNEQFF.

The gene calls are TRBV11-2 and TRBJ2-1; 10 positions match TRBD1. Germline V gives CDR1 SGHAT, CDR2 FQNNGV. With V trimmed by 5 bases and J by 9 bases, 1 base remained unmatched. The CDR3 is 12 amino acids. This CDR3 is CASSRDRGEQFF. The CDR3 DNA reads TGTGCCAGCAGCCGGGACAGGGGTGAGCAGTTCTTC.

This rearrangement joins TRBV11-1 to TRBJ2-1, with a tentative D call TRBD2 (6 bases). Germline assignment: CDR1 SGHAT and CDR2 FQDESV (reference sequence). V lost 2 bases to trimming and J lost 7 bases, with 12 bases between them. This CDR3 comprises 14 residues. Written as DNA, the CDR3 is TGTGCCAGCAGCTTAACGGGACTGAGAAATGAGCAGTTCTTC. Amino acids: CASSLTGLRNEQFF.

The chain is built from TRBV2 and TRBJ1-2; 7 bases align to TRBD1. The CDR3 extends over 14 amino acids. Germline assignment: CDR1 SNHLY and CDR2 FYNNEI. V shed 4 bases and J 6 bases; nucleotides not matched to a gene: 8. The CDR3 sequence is CASSGTGAVDGYTF. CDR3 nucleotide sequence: TGTGCCAGCAGTGGCACAGGGGCTGTAGATGGCTACACCTTC. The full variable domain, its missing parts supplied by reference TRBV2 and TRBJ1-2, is EPEVTQTPSHQVTQMGQEVILRCVPISNHLYFYWYRQILGQKVEFLVSFYNNEISEKSEIFDDQFSVERPDGSNFTLKIRSTKLEDSAMYFCASSGTGAVDGYTFGSGTRLTVV.

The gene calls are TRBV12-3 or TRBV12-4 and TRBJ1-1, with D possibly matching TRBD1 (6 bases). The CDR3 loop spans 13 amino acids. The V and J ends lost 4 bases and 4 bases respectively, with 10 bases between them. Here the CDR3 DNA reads TGTGCCAGCAGTTCAACAGGGACCACTGAAGCTTTCTTT. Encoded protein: CASSSTGTTEAFF.

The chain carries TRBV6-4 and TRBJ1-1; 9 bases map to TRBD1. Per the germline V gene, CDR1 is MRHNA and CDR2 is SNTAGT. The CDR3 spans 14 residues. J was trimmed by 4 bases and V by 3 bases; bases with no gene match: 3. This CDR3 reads CASSEDRGVTEAFF. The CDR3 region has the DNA TGTGCCAGCAGTGAGGACAGGGGCGTCACTGAAGCTTTCTTT.

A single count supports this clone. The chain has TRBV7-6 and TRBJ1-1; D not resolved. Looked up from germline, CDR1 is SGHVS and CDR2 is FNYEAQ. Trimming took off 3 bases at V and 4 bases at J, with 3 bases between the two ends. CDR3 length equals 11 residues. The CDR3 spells CASSFRTEAFF. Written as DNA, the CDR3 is TGTGCCAGCAGCTTCCGCACTGAAGCTTTCTTT.

The CDR3: CSVLTGTGIGGYTF. The CDR3 coding sequence is TGCAGCGTCCTCACCGGGACAGGAATAGGTGGCTACACCTTC. The genes are TRBV29-1 and TRBJ1-2, with 8 positions matching TRBD1. Looked up from germline, CDR1 is SQVTM and CDR2 is ANQGSEA. This CDR3 comprises 14 residues. J was trimmed by 7 bases and V by 6 bases; bases with no gene match: 13.

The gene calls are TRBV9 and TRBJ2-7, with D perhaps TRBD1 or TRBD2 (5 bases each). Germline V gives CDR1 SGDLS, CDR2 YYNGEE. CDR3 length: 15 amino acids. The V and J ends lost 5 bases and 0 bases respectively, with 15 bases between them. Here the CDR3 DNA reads TGTGCCAGCAGTCCAAGCCCTGGGGGCTCCTACGAGCAGTACTTC. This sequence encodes CASSPSPGGSYEQYF.

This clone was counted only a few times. The CDR3 is CASSGDGEYNEQFF. The DNA of the CDR3 is TGTGCCAGCAGTGGAGACGGGGAGTACAATGAGCAGTTCTTC. The gene calls are TRBV2 and TRBJ2-1; a possible D gene is TRBD2 (5 bases). CDR3 size: 14 residues. V lost 4 bases, J lost 4 bases, and 11 bases lay in between. Germline loops: CDR1 SNHLY, CDR2 FYNNEI.